This T cell receptor beta chain was captured by sequencing in a study of PD-1 blockade in classical Hodgkin lymphoma. This clone was observed a handful of times. Antigen unknown. Study observations and caveats: Healthy donors were reported to have higher baseline TCR diversity than newly diagnosed patients. Excluded were patients who started nivolumab under 1 year after ASCT, a group that had lower diversity. There was a significant rise in CD4+ TCR diversity by C4D1, with no such rise for CD8+. Baseline diversity in complete responders resembled that of newly diagnosed patients.

All trial patients relapsed after autologous stem cell transplantation. Repertoires were generated with immunoSEQ multiplex PCR, while TCRdb's copy carries only in-frame clones and drops some. The sample lists 11,000 to 15,000 clones, around 84% occurring once. This sequence was found in a human donor with classical Hodgkin lymphoma. The sample here was peripheral blood mononuclear cells (PBMCs), taken at baseline.

The CDR3 protein is CASRRGAGGELFF. Written as DNA, the CDR3 is TGCGCCAGTCGGCGGGGTGCGGGCGGGGAGCTGTTTTTT. The chain carries TRBV4-3 and TRBJ2-2, with D possibly TRBD2 on 6 matching bases. V lost 9 bases and J lost 7, with 15 bases in between. Looked up from germline, CDR1 is LGHNA and CDR2 is YSLEER. The CDR3 length is 13 residues.